Listed here are 2 T cell receptor beta chains from one sample, sequenced in a study of molecular identifiers for immune sequencing clone quantification. Using its own MiXCR run on the PCR reads, TCRdb lists one record per CDR3 protein. The sample records a few hundred thousand distinct CDR3 sequences, roughly 23% being singletons. The sample taken for sequencing was naive CD8+ T cells from blood, with Jurkat cell RNA spiked in. Described subset: FACS-sorted CD8+CD4-CCR7+CD45RA+ naive T cells. All receptors derive from a human donor in good health. Some libraries in this study had Jurkat cell RNA spiked in.

Many counts were recorded for this clonotype. V and J are TRBV6-5 and TRBJ2-7; 9 bases match TRBD1. The CDR3 has 16 amino acids. The germline V gene encodes CDR1 MNHEY and CDR2 SVGAGI. J lost 0 bases, V lost 5 bases, and 8 bases had no gene match. For the CDR3, the DNA is TGTGCCAGCAGTACTCTAGAGACAGGGGGCTCCTACGAGCAGTACTTC. Amino acids: CASSTLETGGSYEQYF.

This clonotype has a count of ten or more. This chain joins TRBV7-2 and TRBJ2-1; D ambiguous. CDR1 SGHTA and CDR2 FQGNSA come from the germline V gene. Deletions cut 0 bases from V and 7 bases from J, with 4 bases between. The CDR3 spans 12 residues. This CDR3 is CASSLAVNEQFF. In DNA, the CDR3 is TGTGCCAGCAGCTTAGCGGTTAATGAGCAGTTCTTC.